The TCR beta chain described here comes from a study of early T cells in non-severe SARS-CoV-2 infection. This clonotype was detected many times. Its antigen remains unknown. The CDR3 runs to 11 residues. CDR1 is SGHVS and CDR2 is FQNEAQ in the germline V gene. The V and J ends lost 4 bases and 3 bases respectively, with 3 bases between them. Attachment of unique molecular identifiers to individual cDNA molecules was performed. TCRdb recomputed calls from the 5' RACE reads with MiXCR, one row per CDR3 protein. The profile shows some 100,000 distinct CDR3 sequences, approximately 15% of them singletons. Notes on the study in general: Matching results from VDJdb favored anti-spike CD8 responses, leaving private and CD4 specificities undetected.

The source of this sequence is an adult who was a healthcare worker with PCR-confirmed SARS-CoV-2 infection or an uninfected control (not recorded which). The sequenced material came from whole blood. The chain carries TRBV7-8 and TRBJ2-5; the D is unclear. CDR3 sequence (DNA): TGTGCCAGCAGCTCCAAAGAGACCCAGTACTTC. Translated: CASSSKETQYF.